This TCR beta chain was retrieved from a study of cytomegalovirus exposure and HLA in healthy donors. A remark on this clone: Its target is unknown.

The CDR3 spans 13 residues. The V and J ends lost 0 bases and 6 bases respectively, with 7 bases between them. CDR1 is SGDLS, CDR2 YYNGEE, per germline. Study findings and constraints: It emerged from a later analysis that several of the most significant clusters appeared to be linked to common viral pathogens.

Amplification used 60 Vbeta primers and 13 Jbeta primers. Generated by immunoSEQ multiplex PCR, the TCRdb table keeps only in-frame clones and is missing some. The sample yields 110,000 to 150,000 clones, 73% seen once. Sequenced sample: PBMCs. This sequence joins TRBV9 and TRBJ2-1; no clear D gene. The origin of this receptor is a middle-aged woman in good health and CMV-seronegative. The CDR3 bases are TGTGCCAGCAGCGTAGGAGTCCTCAATGAGCAGTTCTTC. Residues: CASSVGVLNEQFF.